This T cell receptor (beta chain) was sequenced in a study of T-cell memory formation after mild COVID-19. Regarding the study as a whole: Some SARS-CoV-2-responding clones were already detected in memory before infection. Clones that contracted clustered mainly in CM and EM if CD4+ and in EMRA if CD8+.

Points on this clonotype: Its antigen is unidentified.

TCRdb itself ran the 5' RACE reads through MiXCR, one entry per CDR3 protein. In the table there are about 170,000 distinct CDR3 sequences, roughly 13% of which are singletons. The V end lost 2 bases, the J end lost 6 bases, and 9 bases lay between the germline ends. The CDR3 spans 12 residues. Germline values: CDR1 SGHRS, CDR2 YFSETQ. The chain employs TRBV5-1 and TRBJ2-7; D is perhaps TRBD1 or TRBD2 (5 bases each). Sequenced material: PBMCs or a T cell subset sorted from them (not recorded which). The source is a man aged 18 to 29 who had mild COVID-19 (a few samples of this study predate the infection). Cell type and time point are not known. Here the CDR3 DNA reads TGCGCCAGCAGCTTATACGGGACCGAGCAGTACTTC. Translated: CASSLYGTEQYF.